This TCR beta chain was captured in a study of regulatory T cells in long-lasting Graves disease. Specified time point: newly diagnosed GD, antithyroid drugs for less than 3 months. Extracted RNA from PBMCs served as the source of the TCR library. Construction of TCR beta libraries relied on iRepertoire HTBI primers and on Arm-PCR targeting CDR3 regions. TCRdb re-derived calls from the multiplex PCR reads in MiXCR, one entry per CDR3 protein. The sample shows 400,000 to 550,000 distinct CDR3 sequences, about 15% of them seen only once. The CDR3 is made up of 16 amino acids. Germline V lookup: CDR1 LNHNV, CDR2 YYDKDF (reference sequence). Trimming took off 0 bases at V and 3 bases at J, with 12 bases between the two ends. This clonotype appeared a few times. This same sample was also taken into another study, of T cells in Graves' hyperthyroidism and ophthalmopathy.

This clonotype was obtained from a woman in her 30s with Graves disease. The V call is TRBV15, the J call TRBJ1-5, with unresolved D. The sample was peripheral blood mononuclear cells (PBMCs), taken at new diagnosis, from a patient treated with antithyroid drugs. The CDR3 here is CATSRDGLFDNQPQHF. CDR3 sequence (DNA): TGTGCCACCAGCAGAGATGGGCTGTTTGACAATCAGCCCCAGCATTTT.